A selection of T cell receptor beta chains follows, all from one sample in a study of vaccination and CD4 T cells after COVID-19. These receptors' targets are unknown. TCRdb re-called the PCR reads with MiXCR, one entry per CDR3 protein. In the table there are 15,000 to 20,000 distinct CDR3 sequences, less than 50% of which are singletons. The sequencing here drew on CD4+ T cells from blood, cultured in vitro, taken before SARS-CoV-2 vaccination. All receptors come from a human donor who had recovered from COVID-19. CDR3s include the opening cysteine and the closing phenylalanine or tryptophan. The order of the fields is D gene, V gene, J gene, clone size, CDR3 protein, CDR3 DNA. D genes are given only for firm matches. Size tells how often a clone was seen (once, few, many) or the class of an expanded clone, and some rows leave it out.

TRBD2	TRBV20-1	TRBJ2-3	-	CSARDRTSGTDTQYF	TGCAGTGCTAGAGATCGGACTAGCGGGACAGATACGCAGTATTTT
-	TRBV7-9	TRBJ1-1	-	CASSLQGVPEAFF	TGTGCCAGCAGCCTTCAGGGTGTACCTGAAGCTTTCTTT
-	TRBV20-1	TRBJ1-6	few	CSARSHTGSNSPLHF	TGCAGTGCTAGATCCCACACGGGGAGTAATTCACCCCTCCACTTT
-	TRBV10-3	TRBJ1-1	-	CAISESQGAMNTEAFF	TGTGCCATCAGTGAGTCTCAGGGTGCAATGAACACTGAAGCTTTCTTT
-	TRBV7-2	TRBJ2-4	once	CASSLTGWVVAKNIQYF	TGTGCCAGCAGCTTGACAGGATGGGTTGTGGCCAAAAACATTCAGTACTTC
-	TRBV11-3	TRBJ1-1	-	CASSLTMNTEAFF	TGTGCCAGCAGCTTAACGATGAACACTGAAGCTTTCTTT
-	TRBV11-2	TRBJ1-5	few	CASSLASGDNQPQHF	TGTGCCAGCAGCTTAGCATCAGGAGACAATCAGCCCCAGCATTTT
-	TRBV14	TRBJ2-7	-	CASSQAFGVYEQYF	TGTGCCAGCAGCCAAGCATTCGGAGTCTACGAGCAGTACTTC
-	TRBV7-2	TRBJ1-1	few	CASSSQVRTEAFF	TGTGCCAGCAGCTCGCAGGTTCGGACTGAAGCTTTCTTT
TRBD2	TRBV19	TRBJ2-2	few	CASRTGLAGVSTGELFF	TGTGCCAGTAGGACAGGACTAGCGGGAGTTAGCACCGGGGAGCTGTTTTTT
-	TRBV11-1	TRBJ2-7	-	CASSSRVGGLSYEQYF	TGTGCCAGCAGCTCTCGGGTTGGGGGACTCTCCTACGAGCAGTACTTC
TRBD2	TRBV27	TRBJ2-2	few	CASSSSGINTGELFF	TGTGCCAGCAGTTCTAGCGGGATTAACACCGGGGAGCTGTTTTTT
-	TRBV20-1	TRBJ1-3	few	CSAAMGGLFGNTIYF	TGCAGTGCTGCCATGGGGGGCTTATTTGGAAACACCATATATTTT
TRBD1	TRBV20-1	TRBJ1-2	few	CSAGDRNYGYTF	TGCAGTGCCGGGGACAGAAACTATGGCTACACCTTC
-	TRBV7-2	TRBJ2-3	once	CASSVLQRARGDTQYF	TGTGCCAGCAGCGTCCTCCAGCGGGCCCGTGGAGATACGCAGTATTTT
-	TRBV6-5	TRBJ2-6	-	CASSYSLGSSGANVLTF	TGTGCCAGCAGTTACTCGCTCGGCTCCTCTGGGGCCAACGTCCTGACTTTC
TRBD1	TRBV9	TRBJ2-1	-	CASSVGTGGNNEQFF	TGTGCCAGCAGCGTCGGGACAGGGGGGAACAATGAGCAGTTCTTC
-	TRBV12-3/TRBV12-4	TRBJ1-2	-	CASSLRGNGYTF	TGTGCCAGCAGTCTCAGGGGAAATGGCTACACCTTC
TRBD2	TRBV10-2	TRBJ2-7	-	CASTAIAGVPYEQYF	TGCGCCAGTACTGCGATAGCGGGAGTTCCCTACGAGCAGTACTTC
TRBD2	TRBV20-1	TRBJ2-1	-	CSARPPLAGGYNEQFF	TGCAGTGCTAGACCACCTCTAGCGGGAGGGTACAATGAGCAGTTCTTC
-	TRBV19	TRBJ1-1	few	CASSAPGLLNTEAFF	TGTGCCAGTAGTGCCCCTGGACTTTTGAACACTGAAGCTTTCTTT
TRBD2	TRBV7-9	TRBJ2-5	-	CASSLTSGSGETQYF	TGTGCCAGCAGTCTGACTAGCGGGAGCGGGGAGACCCAGTACTTC
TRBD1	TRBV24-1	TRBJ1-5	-	CATRQGSNQPQHF	TGTGCCACCAGACAGGGGAGCAATCAGCCCCAGCATTTT
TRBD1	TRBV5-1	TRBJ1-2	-	CASSLGAGGAVSGYGYTF	TGCGCCAGCAGCTTGGGTGCAGGGGGCGCGGTTAGTGGCTATGGCTACACCTTC
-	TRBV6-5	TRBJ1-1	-	CASSYSRDMNTEAFF	TGTGCCAGCAGTTACTCCCGGGACATGAACACTGAAGCTTTCTTT
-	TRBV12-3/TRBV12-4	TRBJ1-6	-	CASSLGGLGNSPLHF	TGTGCCAGCAGTTTAGGGGGATTAGGGAATTCACCCCTCCACTTT
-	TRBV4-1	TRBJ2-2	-	CASSQAVVQALANTGELFF	TGCGCCAGCAGCCAAGCGGTTGTACAGGCGCTAGCGAACACCGGGGAGCTGTTTTTT
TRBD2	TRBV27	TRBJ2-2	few	CASSLKAGVNTGELFF	TGTGCCAGCAGTTTGAAAGCGGGAGTTAACACCGGGGAGCTGTTTTTT